These 22 T cell receptor beta chains came from one sample sequenced in a study of blood T cell repertoires in COVID-19. TCRdb's copy holds only in-frame clones and misses some; the assay was immunoSEQ multiplex PCR. This table holds 200,000 to 300,000 clones, 80% to 90% found once. What was sequenced was peripheral blood. These receptors were taken from a man over 45 with acute or convalescent COVID-19.

This chain connects TRBV18 to TRBJ1-3; no clear D. V was clipped by 3 bases and J by 0 bases, with 12 bases between them. Germline CDR1 is KGHSH and CDR2 is LQKENI. This CDR3 comprises 16 residues. Written as DNA, the CDR3 is TGTGCCAGCTCACCGATTAAGGGAGCCTCTGGAAACACCATATATTTT. Protein product: CASSPIKGASGNTIYF.

This sequence joins TRBV5-1 and TRBJ2-7; possibly TRBD1 for D (6 bases). Deletions cut 0 bases from V and 2 bases from J, with 9 bases between. The CDR3 has 14 amino acids. CDR1 is SGHRS, CDR2 YFSETQ, per germline. CDR3 amino acids: CASSLEDRTYEQYF. CDR3 nucleotide sequence: TGCGCCAGCAGCTTGGAGGACAGAACCTACGAGCAGTACTTC.

V is TRBV13 and J is TRBJ2-2; tentative D call: TRBD2 (5 bases). The germline V gene has CDR1 PRHDT and CDR2 FYEKMQ (reference sequence). Deletions cut 3 bases from V and 2 bases from J, with 7 bases between. The CDR3 runs 14 residues. The CDR3 bases are TGTGCCAGCAGCTTTGGGAGAAACACCGGGGAGCTGTTTTTT. Translation gives CASSFGRNTGELFF.

CDR3 protein: CASSRTPGEEQYF. The CDR3 bases are TGTGCCAGCAGCCGGACACCGGGGGAAGAGCAGTACTTC. The chain is built from TRBV4-2 and TRBJ2-7; tentatively, D is TRBD2 (6 bases). The CDR3 loop spans 13 amino acids. Looked up from germline, CDR1 is LGHNA and CDR2 is YNFKEQ. Trimming shortened V by 4 bases and J by 7 bases, and 14 bases separated the two germline ends.

The chain uses TRBV27 and TRBJ2-3; D possibly corresponds to TRBD2 (5 bases). The V gene's germline CDR1 is MNHEY and CDR2 SMNVEV (reference sequence). The CDR3 is 15 residues long. The germline V and J ends were trimmed by 2 bases and 2 bases, with 11 bases remaining between them. The CDR3 DNA is TGTGCCAGCAGTTTAGTCCCGGACTCCACAGATACGCAGTATTTT. Amino acid sequence: CASSLVPDSTDTQYF.

The chain couples TRBV20-1 to TRBJ1-1; no reliable D call. Germline lookup yields CDR1 DFQATT and CDR2 SNEGSKA (reference sequence). The CDR3 length is 10 residues. The ends were cut back, 6 bases at V and 5 bases at J, with 7 bases in the middle. The CDR3 region is CSAGLTEAFF. The CDR3, as DNA: TGCAGTGCCGGACTAACTGAAGCTTTCTTT.

The gene calls are TRBV24-1 and TRBJ2-2, with 7 nucleotides matching TRBD1. V shed 4 bases, J shed 3 bases, and the junction held 10 bases outside the gene matches. Germline-derived CDR1 and CDR2 are KGHDR and SFDVKD. This CDR3 region has 17 residues. As DNA, the CDR3 is TGTGCCACCAGTGACCTAACCCAAACAGGGGACACCGGGGAGCTGTTTTTT. Translated: CATSDLTQTGDTGELFF.

V and J are TRBV24-1 and TRBJ2-5; possibly TRBD2 for D (5 bases). The CDR3 length is 14 residues. Germline values: CDR1 KGHDR, CDR2 SFDVKD. V was pared by 6 bases and J by 4 bases, with 14 bases between. CDR3 region: CATSSVGVSETQYF. In DNA, the CDR3 is TGTGCCACCAGTAGCGTGGGAGTGTCAGAGACCCAGTACTTC.

V usage is TRBV3-1 (or the pseudogene TRBV3-2) and J usage is TRBJ1-1, with D possibly TRBD1 on 5 matching bases. The CDR3 runs 12 residues. V was pared by 5 bases and J by 6 bases, with 10 bases between. Germline CDR1 and CDR2: LGHDT and YNNKEL (reference sequence). The CDR3 DNA reads TGTGCCAGCAGCTCAGGGTTACCTGAAGCTTTCTTT. Translating gives CASSSGLPEAFF.

This sequence joins TRBV6-5 and TRBJ2-2; D call uncertain. CDR3 size: 14 residues. V was clipped by 2 bases and J by 6 bases, with 10 bases between them. Germline V gene lookup returns CDR1 MNHEY and CDR2 SVGAGI. The CDR3 loop is CASSYGSGSGELFF. For the CDR3, the DNA is TGTGCCAGCAGTTACGGGTCAGGATCCGGGGAGCTGTTTTTT.

V and J are TRBV19 and TRBJ1-5; 7 bases align to TRBD1. CDR1 LNHDA and CDR2 SQIVND come from the germline V gene (reference sequence). The CDR3 extends over 14 amino acids. V dropped 9 bases and J dropped 4; count of bases not matched to a gene: 9. CDR3 residues: CASSRKQGNQPQHF. The CDR3 DNA reads as TGTGCCAGCAGTCGGAAACAGGGGAATCAGCCCCAGCATTTT.

The CDR3 reads CAWSVRSGETQYF. CDR3 coding DNA: TGTGCCTGGAGTGTACGCTCGGGAGAGACCCAGTACTTC. The chain couples TRBV30 to TRBJ2-5; D is undetermined. CDR3 length: 13 amino acids. V shed 0 bases and J shed 4 bases, with 9 bases lying between them. Germline-derived CDR1 and CDR2 are GTSNPN and SVGIG (reference sequence).

The chain joins TRBV11-2 to TRBJ2-7, with 11 bases that match TRBD1. The germline V gene encodes CDR1 SGHAT and CDR2 FQNNGV. V shed 1 base and J 4 bases; nucleotides not matched to a gene: 3. This CDR3 comprises 15 residues. CDR3 DNA: TGTGCCAGCAGCTTAGGGACAGGGGGCAAGTACGAGCAGTACTTC. Translated, it gives CASSLGTGGKYEQYF.

The gene calls are TRBV9 and TRBJ2-5; 11 bases are a match to TRBD2. The CDR3 sequence is 19 residues long. J was trimmed by 0 bases and V by 0 bases; bases with no gene match: 10. Germline CDR1 is SGDLS and CDR2 is YYNGEE. The CDR3 region has the DNA TGTGCCAGCAGCGTAGAGGCGAGTGGGACTAGCGGCCACCAAGAGACCCAGTACTTC. The encoded protein is CASSVEASGTSGHQETQYF.

The chain carries TRBV5-1 and TRBJ2-2; 8 bases are a match to TRBD1. The CDR3 is 16 residues long. Germline CDR1 SGHRS, CDR2 YFSETQ. The J segment lost 5 bases and the V segment lost 1 base, leaving 7 bases of the junction unmatched. CDR3: CASSLLPTGDTGELFF. For the CDR3, the DNA is TGCGCCAGCAGCTTGCTTCCGACAGGGGATACCGGGGAGCTGTTTTTT.

The chain employs TRBV5-1 and TRBJ1-6; no reliable D call. Trimming pared 3 bases from V and 9 bases from J, leaving 13 bases between. In germline, CDR1 is SGHRS, CDR2 YFSETQ. CDR3 length: 14 residues. The CDR3 DNA sequence: TGCGCCAGCAGCTCTCTGTCCGGTGGTTCACCCCTCCACTTT. Amino acid sequence: CASSSLSGGSPLHF.

In its sample, this clone was seen once. The chain couples TRBV27 to TRBJ1-1; 9 bases map to TRBD1. This CDR3 comprises 15 residues. V gave up 9 bases and J gave up 4 bases; unmatched junction bases: 12. CDR1 and CDR2 (germline): MNHEY, SMNVEV (reference sequence). The CDR3 sequence: CASLPRDRDSTEAFF. Here the CDR3 DNA reads TGTGCCAGTCTCCCCCGGGACAGGGATAGCACTGAAGCTTTCTTT.

This rearrangement joins TRBV5-1 to TRBJ2-4, with a weak D call TRBD1 (5 bases). Trimming pared 0 bases from V and 2 bases from J, leaving 18 bases between. Germline V gene data show CDR1 as SGHRS and CDR2 as YFSETQ. CDR3 length equals 18 residues. The CDR3 reads CASSLGALGVRSKNIQYF. CDR3 DNA: TGCGCCAGCAGCTTGGGGGCCCTAGGGGTTAGGTCCAAAAACATTCAGTACTTC.

The genes are TRBV9 and TRBJ2-2; 8 nucleotides match TRBD2. With V trimmed by 4 bases and J by 6 bases, 8 bases remained unmatched. Germline CDR1 and CDR2: SGDLS and YYNGEE. The CDR3 sequence is 15 residues long. The CDR3 loop is CASSIRTSMAGELFF. CDR3 sequence (DNA): TGTGCCAGCAGCATTAGGACTAGCATGGCCGGGGAGCTGTTTTTT.

The CDR3, as DNA: TGTGCCAGCACCCAACGGGAGGGCGAAGCTTTCTTT. It codes for CASTQREGEAFF. The chain recombines TRBV28 with TRBJ1-1; D remains ambiguous. Germline loops: CDR1 MDHEN, CDR2 SYDVKM. The CDR3 covers 12 residues. V lost 7 bases, J lost 8 bases, and 14 bases lay in between.

This rearrangement joins TRBV27 to TRBJ2-1; D possibly corresponds to TRBD2 (5 bases). Germline V gives CDR1 MNHEY, CDR2 SMNVEV (reference sequence). The CDR3 totals 14 residues. V dropped 5 bases and J dropped 7 bases, with 15 bases sitting between them. The CDR3 region is CASSPEERWNEQFF. The CDR3 DNA reads TGTGCCAGCAGTCCGGAGGAGCGGTGGAATGAGCAGTTCTTC.

The V and J genes are TRBV6-5 and TRBJ1-1; possible D gene TRBD1, 5 bases. This CDR3 has 13 amino acids. Per germline, CDR1 MNHEY and CDR2 SVGAGI. The V gene lost 10 bases and the J gene lost 0 bases, with 12 bases spanning the gap. The CDR3 DNA sequence: TGTGCCACCAGAGGGGATATGAACACTGAAGCTTTCTTT. Amino acid sequence: CATRGDMNTEAFF.